Below, one T cell receptor (beta chain) is given with its context. Its specificity is not known. The CDR3 sequence is 15 residues long. Germline-derived CDR1 and CDR2 are SGHTA and FQGTGA. V was shortened by 0 bases and J by 2 bases, with 8 bases between the two germline ends. The sample comes from a study of shared clonotypes between healthy human individuals. Notes on the study in general: Investigators expected sequencing depth to affect clonotype sharing among donors. The generation probabilities recorded for non-shared clonotypes fell below those of clonotypes shared by all four donors. Rarefaction showed that sequencing of sorted subsets was incomplete (despite large depth).

Clones were read by immunoSEQ multiplex PCR, and TCRdb kept only the in-frame ones, dropping some. The sample lists under 2.5 million clones; just under 95% were seen once. The sequencing sample was made of naive CD4+ T cells from PBMCs. As for subset: CD45RA+ positively selected. The receptor comes from a man younger than 35 in good health. Some clones in this sample may be carry-over from other donors' samples. V and J are TRBV7-3 and TRBJ2-1, with D unclear. The CDR3 DNA sequence: TGTGCCAGCAGCTTAACGGCTGGAACCTACAATGAGCAGTTCTTC. Amino acid sequence: CASSLTAGTYNEQFF.